These 13 T cell receptor beta chains share one sample of origin, sequenced in a study of identical twins (dated by TCRdb to the mid-2010s). Libraries were prepared through 5' RACE. The reads were generated on an Illumina HiSeq 2000. Using fastp trimming at Q25 and MiXCR clonotype assembly, TCRdb reanalyzed the public sequencing data and kept in-frame beta chains. Each record represents a unique CDR3 protein, reported with the most common genes and DNA among its rows. Within this sample are about 340,000 distinct CDR3 sequences, with roughly an eighth of them counted one time only. The leading ten clones occupy 6% to 9% of the sample. These same data were also listed under a study on yellow fever vaccine responses in identical twins.

The sequencing sample was made of CD8+ T cells sorted from blood. These TCRs come from a woman younger than 35 in good health.

This clonotype occurred many times. V and J are TRBV6-5 and TRBJ2-1; 7 bases are shared with TRBD1. CDR1 and CDR2 (germline): MNHEY, SVGAGI. The CDR3 extends over 12 amino acids. The CDR3 spells CVLRDSYNEQFF. DNA for the CDR3: TGTGTCCTACGGGACAGCTACAATGAGCAGTTCTTC.

In this sample, this clonotype turned up a few times. This chain links TRBV4-2 with TRBJ2-2, with D unclear. Trimming left V 0 bases short and J 3 bases short, with 5 bases between. CDR1 is LGHNA, CDR2 YNFKEQ, per germline. The CDR3 has 14 residues. The CDR3 DNA follows: TGTGCCAGCAGCCAAGATGGGCACACCGGGGAGCTGTTTTTT. Its protein product is CASSQDGHTGELFF.

The chain carries TRBV20-1 and TRBJ2-5, with TRBD2 identical over 9 bases. The CDR3 loop spans 16 amino acids. Germline V lookup: CDR1 DFQATT, CDR2 SNEGSKA (reference sequence). V was clipped by 0 bases and J by 2 bases; unmatched bases: 7. CDR3: CSARDPGGGVQETQYF. CDR3 in DNA: TGCAGTGCTAGAGATCCGGGCGGGGGGGTTCAAGAGACCCAGTACTTC.

The chain links TRBV20-1 to TRBJ2-1; TRBD2 aligns across 13 bases. This CDR3 is built from 17 residues. V was pared by 6 bases and J by 9 bases, with 17 bases of the junction left unmatched. Germline CDR1 and CDR2: DFQATT and SNEGSKA (reference sequence). The CDR3 sequence is CSASDPPTGLAGSEQFF. The CDR3 bases are TGCAGTGCCAGCGATCCCCCGACGGGACTAGCGGGAAGTGAGCAGTTCTTC.

CDR3 sequence (DNA): TGTGCCAGCAGCTTAAGAACTAGCGGGGCCTATATATACAATGAGCAGTTCTTC. This sequence encodes CASSLRTSGAYIYNEQFF. V is TRBV7-6 and J is TRBJ2-1; 10 bases are a match to TRBD2. This CDR3 has 18 residues. J was trimmed by 4 bases and V by 2 bases; bases with no gene match: 11. Germline CDR1 and CDR2: SGHVS and FNYEAQ.

This clonotype was seen many times. The rearrangement joins TRBV10-3 to TRBJ2-1; maybe TRBD2 (6 bases). The CDR3 sequence is 15 residues long. The V gene's germline CDR1 is ENHRY and CDR2 SYGVKD. The V and J ends lost 3 bases and 2 bases respectively, with 11 bases between them. The CDR3 loop reads CAISDLPGAYNEQFF. The CDR3 nucleotides read TGTGCCATCAGTGATCTCCCGGGGGCCTACAATGAGCAGTTCTTC.

The chain links TRBV29-1 to TRBJ2-4, with D perhaps matching TRBD1 (6 bases). CDR1 is SQVTM and CDR2 is ANQGSEA in the germline V gene. Between the trimmed V and J ends, which lost 4 bases and 0 bases, there was a span of 10 bases. The CDR3 spans 14 residues. Here the CDR3 DNA reads TGCAGCGTTGTTACAGGGATAGCCAAAAACATTCAGTACTTC. Protein: CSVVTGIAKNIQYF.

The rearrangement joins TRBV27 to TRBJ2-3, with D perhaps TRBD1 (6 bases). The CDR3 contains 14 residues. V was clipped by 4 bases and J by 0 bases, with 8 bases between them. Germline CDR1 MNHEY, CDR2 SMNVEV (reference sequence). The CDR3 spells CASSYRVSTDTQYF. For the CDR3, the DNA is TGTGCCAGCAGTTACAGGGTGAGCACAGATACGCAGTATTTT.

V gene TRBV2 combines with J gene TRBJ2-5, with a tentative D call TRBD2 (6 bases). This CDR3 comprises 14 residues. Trimming took 3 bases from V and 0 from J, leaving 8 bases between them. Germline assignment: CDR1 SNHLY and CDR2 FYNNEI. The CDR3 DNA is TGTGCCAGCAGTGAGTGGAGGGACCAAGAGACCCAGTACTTC. Its translation is CASSEWRDQETQYF.

Only a few counts were recorded for this clonotype. This chain uses TRBV20-1 with TRBJ2-7, with 10 positions matching TRBD2. V trimming: 2 bases; J trimming: 4 bases; junction bases outside the gene matches: 11. Germline lookup yields CDR1 DFQATT and CDR2 SNEGSKA (reference sequence). The CDR3 is 16 amino acids. The chain's CDR3 is CSARSPQREGLYEQYF. CDR3 DNA sequence: TGCAGTGCTAGATCCCCACAGCGGGAGGGCCTATACGAGCAGTACTTC.

CDR3 in amino acids: CASSYTRWPPYEQYF. The CDR3 nucleotides read TGTGCCAGCAGTTACACGCGGTGGCCCCCCTACGAGCAGTACTTC. This sequence joins TRBV6-5 and TRBJ2-7; D unclear. V dropped 2 bases and J dropped 2 bases, with 13 bases sitting between them. CDR1 and CDR2 from the germline V gene are MNHEY and SVGAGI. The CDR3 covers 15 residues.

This clonotype showed up just a few times. The chain uses TRBV2 and TRBJ2-3; TRBD2 agrees at 11 bases. The V segment lost 2 bases and the J segment 4 bases; nucleotides outside the gene matches: 11. The CDR3 runs 18 residues. The germline gives CDR1 SNHLY, CDR2 FYNNEI. CDR3 DNA: TGTGCCAGCAGTGAACCACCAGGGACTAGCGGAAATCCAGATACGCAGTATTTT. This codes for CASSEPPGTSGNPDTQYF.

This chain links TRBV29-1 with TRBJ2-3, with a weak D call TRBD2 (6 bases). CDR3 length: 13 amino acids. V was shortened by 3 bases and J by 4 bases, with 11 bases between the two germline ends. The germline gives CDR1 SQVTM, CDR2 ANQGSEA. The CDR3 here is CSVEKGTADTQYF. The CDR3 DNA reads as TGCAGCGTTGAGAAGGGGACTGCAGATACGCAGTATTTT.